The rows below give T cell receptor beta chains drawn from one sample of a study of cytomegalovirus exposure and HLA in healthy donors. Only in-frame clones appear in the TCRdb table, and some are missing; sequencing was by immunoSEQ multiplex PCR. The table shows about 180,000 clones, with around 80% occurring only once. The sample consisted of PBMCs. The receptor set was obtained from a boy younger than 10 in good health and CMV-seronegative. CDR3s include the opening cysteine and the closing phenylalanine or tryptophan. D genes are given only for firm matches. Rows give clone size only sometimes, using once, few, many, or a class for an expanded clone.

cdr3_aa,cdr3_nt,v_call,j_call,d_call,clone_size
CASSPQGTGELFF,TGTGCCAGCAGTCCACAGGGCACCGGGGAGCTGTTTTTT,TRBV6-1,TRBJ2-2,-,-
CASSRTIRQGGAGANVLTF,TGCGCCAGCAGCCGGACAATTCGACAGGGGGGCGCTGGGGCCAACGTCCTGACTTTC,TRBV4-3,TRBJ2-6,TRBD1,-
CASSVVGARNTEAFF,TGTGCCAGCAGCGTAGTTGGGGCCCGGAACACTGAAGCTTTCTTT,TRBV9,TRBJ1-1,-,few
CASSPGQYQETQYF,TGTGCCAGCAGCCCGGGACAGTACCAAGAGACCCAGTACTTC,TRBV7-9,TRBJ2-5,TRBD1,-
CAWSEGTSGGETQYF,TGTGCCTGGAGTGAAGGGACTAGCGGGGGGGAGACCCAGTACTTC,TRBV30,TRBJ2-5,TRBD2,-
CASSSPIAQGGFHNEQFF,TGCGCCAGCAGCTCTCCGATTGCTCAGGGAGGCTTCCACAATGAGCAGTTCTTC,TRBV5-1,TRBJ2-1,-,-
CASSQDLSGLEAFF,TGTGCCAGCAGCCAAGATTTATCCGGGTTAGAAGCTTTCTTT,TRBV4-2,TRBJ1-1,-,-
CASSLVWQGAGNEQFF,TGTGCCAGCAGCTTAGTATGGCAGGGGGCGGGAAATGAGCAGTTCTTC,TRBV11-3,TRBJ2-1,TRBD1,-
CASSSTYTGELFF,TGTGCCAGCAGCTCTACTTACACCGGGGAGCTGTTTTTT,TRBV5-6,TRBJ2-2,-,-
CASSQGDTVTEAFF,TGTGCCAGCAGCCAAGGCGATACGGTCACTGAAGCTTTCTTT,TRBV14,TRBJ1-1,-,-
CASSVGQANTEAFF,TGTGCCAGCAGCGTAGGACAGGCGAACACTGAAGCTTTCTTT,TRBV9,TRBJ1-1,-,-
CASSPRGGPSTDTQYF,TGTGCCAGCAGCCCGCGTGGAGGGCCGAGCACAGATACGCAGTATTTT,TRBV7-6,TRBJ2-3,-,-
CASSPRDSLYNEQFF,TGTGCCAGCAGCCCGCGGGACAGCCTCTACAATGAGCAGTTCTTC,TRBV7-9,TRBJ2-1,-,-
CASSPGYEQYF,TGCGCCAGCAGCCCGGGCTACGAGCAGTACTTC,TRBV5-1,TRBJ2-7,-,-
CASSLTGRGITNYGYTF,TGTGCCAGCAGCTTGACGGGCAGGGGGATCACTAACTATGGCTACACCTTC,TRBV5-5,TRBJ1-2,TRBD1,-
CASSPHGTGSNEKLFF,TGCGCCAGCAGCCCGCATGGGACAGGGTCGAATGAAAAACTGTTTTTT,TRBV4-1,TRBJ1-4,TRBD1,once
CASDRGRGDTEAFF,TGTGCCAGTGACAGGGGGCGAGGGGACACTGAAGCTTTCTTT,TRBV2,TRBJ1-1,TRBD1,-
CASSPRGGMNTEAFF,TGTGCCAGCAGCCCCCGAGGGGGAATGAACACTGAAGCTTTCTTT,TRBV7-2,TRBJ1-1,-,-
CSAREHVEAFF,TGCAGTGCTAGGGAGCACGTTGAAGCTTTCTTT,TRBV20-1,TRBJ1-1,-,-
CASSQEERRDFYEQYF,TGCGCCAGCAGCCAAGAAGAACGACGGGATTTCTACGAGCAGTACTTC,TRBV4-3,TRBJ2-7,-,once
CASSMGQGNYEQYF,TGTGCCAGTAGTATGGGACAGGGCAACTACGAGCAGTACTTC,TRBV19,TRBJ2-7,TRBD1,-
CASSKSDQETQYF,TGTGCCAGTAGTAAGAGTGACCAAGAGACCCAGTACTTC,TRBV19,TRBJ2-5,-,-
CASTFGVGNTIYF,TGTGCCAGTACGTTCGGGGTCGGAAACACCATATATTTT,TRBV19,TRBJ1-3,-,-
CASSPSTSGLTDRNEQFF,TGTGCCAGCAGCCCCTCGACTAGCGGACTTACTGACCGCAATGAGCAGTTCTTC,TRBV7-9,TRBJ2-1,TRBD2,-
CASSYESQSADTEAFF,TGTGCCAGCAGTTATGAGTCGCAGTCCGCGGACACTGAAGCTTTCTTT,TRBV6-5,TRBJ1-1,-,-
CSVPRRDRGFGYTF,TGCAGCGTTCCGCGCCGGGACAGGGGGTTTGGCTACACCTTC,TRBV29-1,TRBJ1-2,TRBD1,once
CASSPRIGDSYEQYF,TGTGCCAGCAGTCCCAGAATCGGGGACTCCTACGAGCAGTACTTC,TRBV6-5,TRBJ2-7,-,-
CASSDWRDRRLWNTEAFF,TGTGCCAGCAGTGACTGGAGGGACAGAAGACTTTGGAACACTGAAGCTTTCTTT,TRBV2,TRBJ1-1,TRBD1,-
CASAHQGGSGANVLTF,TGTGCCAGCGCCCACCAAGGGGGCTCTGGGGCCAACGTCCTGACTTTC,TRBV19,TRBJ2-6,-,-
CASSPHRGGNTEAFF,TGTGCCAGCAGCCCTCACAGGGGGGGGAACACTGAAGCTTTCTTT,TRBV27,TRBJ1-1,TRBD1,-
CASSLQGATEAFF,TGTGCCAGCAGCTTACAGGGAGCCACTGAAGCTTTCTTT,TRBV5-6,TRBJ1-1,-,-
CASSQGTGELFF,TGTGCCAGCAGTCAGGGGACCGGGGAGCTGTTTTTT,TRBV27,TRBJ2-2,-,few
CARSLDKSKLFF,TGTGCCAGAAGCTTGGATAAGAGTAAACTGTTTTTT,TRBV5-3,TRBJ1-4,-,-
CAWSAGDNYGYTF,TGTGCCTGGAGTGCAGGGGACAACTATGGCTACACCTTC,TRBV30,TRBJ1-2,-,once
CASSLGANSPLHF,TGTGCCAGCAGTTTAGGAGCGAATTCACCCCTCCACTTT,TRBV27,TRBJ1-6,-,-
CASSLSRLDSLFGDEQFF,TGTGCCAGCAGTTTATCACGCCTGGACAGCCTATTTGGGGATGAGCAGTTCTTC,TRBV27,TRBJ2-1,-,few
CASRGGSFDGYTF,TGTGCCAGCAGGGGGGGAAGTTTCGATGGCTACACCTTC,TRBV9,TRBJ1-2,-,-
CAWSADSNTEAFF,TGTGCCTGGAGCGCGGACAGTAACACTGAAGCTTTCTTT,TRBV30,TRBJ1-1,-,-